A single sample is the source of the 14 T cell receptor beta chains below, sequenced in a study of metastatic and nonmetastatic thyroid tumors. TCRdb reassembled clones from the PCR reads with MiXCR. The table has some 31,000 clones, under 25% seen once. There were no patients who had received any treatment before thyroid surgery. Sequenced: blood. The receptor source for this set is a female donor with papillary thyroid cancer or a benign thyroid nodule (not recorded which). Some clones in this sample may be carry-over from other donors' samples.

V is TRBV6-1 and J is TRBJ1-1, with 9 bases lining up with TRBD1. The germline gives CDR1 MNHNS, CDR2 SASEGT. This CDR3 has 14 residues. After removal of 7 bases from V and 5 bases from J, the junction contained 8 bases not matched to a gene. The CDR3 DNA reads TGTGCCAGCAAAAGGACAGGGGAGGGGACTGAAGCTTTCTTT. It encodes CASKRTGEGTEAFF.

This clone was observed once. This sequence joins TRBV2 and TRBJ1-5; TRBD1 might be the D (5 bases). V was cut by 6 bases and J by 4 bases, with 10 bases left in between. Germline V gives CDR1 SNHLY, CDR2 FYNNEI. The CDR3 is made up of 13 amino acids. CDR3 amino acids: CASRETVNQPQHF. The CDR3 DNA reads TGTGCCAGCAGGGAGACAGTAAATCAGCCCCAGCATTTT.

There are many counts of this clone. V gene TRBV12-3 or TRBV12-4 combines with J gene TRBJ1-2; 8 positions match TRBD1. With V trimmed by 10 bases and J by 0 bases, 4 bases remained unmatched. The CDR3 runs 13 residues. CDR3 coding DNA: TGTGCCATCCTACAGGGGGCTAACTATGGCTACACCTTC. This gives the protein CAILQGANYGYTF.

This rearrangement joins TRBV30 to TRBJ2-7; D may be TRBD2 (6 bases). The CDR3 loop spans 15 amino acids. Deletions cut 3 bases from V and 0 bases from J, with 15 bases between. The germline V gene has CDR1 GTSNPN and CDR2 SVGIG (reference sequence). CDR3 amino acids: CAWRGDWGNSYEQYF. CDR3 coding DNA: TGTGCCTGGAGGGGGGACTGGGGGAACTCCTACGAGCAGTACTTC.

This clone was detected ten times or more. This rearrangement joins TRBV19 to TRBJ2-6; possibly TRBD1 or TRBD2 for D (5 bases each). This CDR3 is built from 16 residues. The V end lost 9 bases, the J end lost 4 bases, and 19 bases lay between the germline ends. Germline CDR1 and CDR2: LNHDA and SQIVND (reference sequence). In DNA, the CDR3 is TGTGCCAGGGGGGTGAAGTACTCGCGCGGGGCCAACGTCCTGACTTTC. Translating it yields CARGVKYSRGANVLTF.

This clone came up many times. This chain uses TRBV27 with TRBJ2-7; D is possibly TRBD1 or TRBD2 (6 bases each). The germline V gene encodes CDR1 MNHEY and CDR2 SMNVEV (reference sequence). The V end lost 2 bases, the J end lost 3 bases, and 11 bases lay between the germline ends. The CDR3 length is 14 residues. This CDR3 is CASSLNRDFYEQYF. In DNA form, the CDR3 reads TGTGCCAGCAGTTTAAACAGGGACTTCTACGAGCAGTACTTC.

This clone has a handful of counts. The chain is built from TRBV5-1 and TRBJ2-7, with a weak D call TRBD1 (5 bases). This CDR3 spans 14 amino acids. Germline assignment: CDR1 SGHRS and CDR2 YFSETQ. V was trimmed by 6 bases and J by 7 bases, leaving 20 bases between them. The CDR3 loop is CASIPGQPSWEQYF. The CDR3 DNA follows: TGCGCCAGCATCCCAGGACAACCCTCTTGGGAGCAGTACTTC.

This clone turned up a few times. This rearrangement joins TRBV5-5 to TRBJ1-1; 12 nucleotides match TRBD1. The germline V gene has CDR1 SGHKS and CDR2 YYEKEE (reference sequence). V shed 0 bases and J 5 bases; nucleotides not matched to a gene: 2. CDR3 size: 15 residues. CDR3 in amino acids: CASSLVGQGATEAFF. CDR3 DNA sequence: TGTGCCAGCAGCTTGGTGGGACAGGGGGCGACTGAAGCTTTCTTT. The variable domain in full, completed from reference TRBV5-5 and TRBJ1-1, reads DAGVTQSPTHLIKTRGQQVTLRCSPISGHKSVSWYQQVLGQGPQFIFQYYEKEERGRGNFPDRFSARQFPNYSSELNVNALLLGDSALYLCASSLVGQGATEAFFGQGTRLTVV.

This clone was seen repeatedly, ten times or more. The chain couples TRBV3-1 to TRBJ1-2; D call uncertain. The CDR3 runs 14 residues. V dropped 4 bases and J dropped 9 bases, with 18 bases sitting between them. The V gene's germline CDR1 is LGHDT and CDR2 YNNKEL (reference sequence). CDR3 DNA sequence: TGTGCCAGCAGCCCCGTTTGGACGGACCGACGCTACACCTTC. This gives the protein CASSPVWTDRRYTF. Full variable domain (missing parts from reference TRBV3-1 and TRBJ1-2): DTAVSQTPKYLVTQMGNDKSIKCEQNLGHDTMYWYKQDSKKFLKIMFSYNNKELIINETVPNRFSPKSPDKAHLNLHINSLELGDSAVYFCASSPVWTDRRYTFGSGTRLTVV.

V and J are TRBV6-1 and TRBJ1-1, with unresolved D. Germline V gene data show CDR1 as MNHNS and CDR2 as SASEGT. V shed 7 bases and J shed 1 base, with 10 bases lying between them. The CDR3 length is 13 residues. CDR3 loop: CASIKDGNTEAFF. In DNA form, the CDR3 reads TGTGCCAGCATCAAAGACGGGAACACTGAAGCTTTCTTT.

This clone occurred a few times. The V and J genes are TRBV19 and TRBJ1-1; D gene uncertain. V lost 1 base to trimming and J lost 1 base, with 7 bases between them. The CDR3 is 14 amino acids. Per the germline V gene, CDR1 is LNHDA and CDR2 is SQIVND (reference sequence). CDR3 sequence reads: CASSIGRPNTEAFF. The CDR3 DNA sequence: TGTGCCAGTAGTATAGGTCGACCGAACACTGAAGCTTTCTTT.

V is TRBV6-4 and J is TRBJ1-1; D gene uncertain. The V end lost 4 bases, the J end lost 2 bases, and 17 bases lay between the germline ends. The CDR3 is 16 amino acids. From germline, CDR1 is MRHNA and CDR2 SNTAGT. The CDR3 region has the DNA TGTGCCAGCAGTGTCCGGGCGACATCCCGCAACACTGAAGCTTTCTTT. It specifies CASSVRATSRNTEAFF.

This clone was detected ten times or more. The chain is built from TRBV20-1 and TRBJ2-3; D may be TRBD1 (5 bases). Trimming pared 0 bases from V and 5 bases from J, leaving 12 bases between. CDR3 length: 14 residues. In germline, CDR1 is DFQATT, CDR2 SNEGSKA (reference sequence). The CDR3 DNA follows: TGCAGTGCTAGAGATCGACAGTGGGGAGATACGCAGTATTTT. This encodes CSARDRQWGDTQYF.

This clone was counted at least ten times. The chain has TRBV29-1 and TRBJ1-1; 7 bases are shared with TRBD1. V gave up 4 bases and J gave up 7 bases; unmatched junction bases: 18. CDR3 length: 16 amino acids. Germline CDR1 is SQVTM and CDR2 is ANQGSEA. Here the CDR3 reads CSVVGGNRGLNGEAFF. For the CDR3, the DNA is TGCAGCGTTGTGGGGGGAAACAGGGGTCTGAACGGTGAAGCTTTCTTT.